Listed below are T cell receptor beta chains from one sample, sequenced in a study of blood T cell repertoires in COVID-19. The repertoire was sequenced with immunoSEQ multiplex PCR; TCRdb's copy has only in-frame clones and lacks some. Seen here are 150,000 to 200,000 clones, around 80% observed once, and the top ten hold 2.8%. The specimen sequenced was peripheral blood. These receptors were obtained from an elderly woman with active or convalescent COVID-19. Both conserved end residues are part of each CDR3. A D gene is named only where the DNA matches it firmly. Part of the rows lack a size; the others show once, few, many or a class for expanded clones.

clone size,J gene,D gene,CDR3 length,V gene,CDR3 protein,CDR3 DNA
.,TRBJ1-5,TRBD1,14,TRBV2,CASSGTGVSQPQHF,TGTGCCAGCAGTGGCACAGGGGTAAGTCAGCCCCAGCATTTT
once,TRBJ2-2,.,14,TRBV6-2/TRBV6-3,CASSYPDSTGELFF,TGTGCCAGCAGTTACCCTGACAGCACCGGGGAGCTGTTTTTT
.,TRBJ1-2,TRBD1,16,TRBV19,CASSPQTGPSLYGYTF,TGTGCCAGTAGTCCACAGACAGGGCCCTCTCTCTATGGCTACACCTTC
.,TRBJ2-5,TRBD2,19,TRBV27,CASSTTTSGGARYRETQYF,TGTGCCAGCAGTACAACGACTAGCGGGGGGGCTAGGTACAGGGAGACCCAGTACTTC
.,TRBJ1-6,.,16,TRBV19,CASSATEIPYNSPLHF,TGTGCCAGTAGCGCCACAGAAATACCCTATAATTCACCCCTCCACTTT
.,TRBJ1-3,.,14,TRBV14,CASSPGTNGNTIYF,TGTGCCAGCAGCCCTGGGACAAACGGAAACACCATATATTTT
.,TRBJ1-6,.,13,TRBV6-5,CASRRAGASPLHF,TGTGCCAGCAGGCGCGCGGGGGCATCACCCCTCCACTTT
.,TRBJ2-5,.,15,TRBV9,CASSVAGKTVETQYF,TGTGCCAGCAGCGTAGCGGGGAAAACGGTCGAGACCCAGTACTTC
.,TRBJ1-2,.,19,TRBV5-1,CASSLEYAAGNRARDGYTF,TGCGCCAGCAGCTTGGAATACGCAGCCGGCAACAGGGCGCGTGACGGCTACACCTTC
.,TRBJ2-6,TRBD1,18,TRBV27,CASSSPTGASSGANVLTF,TGTGCCAGCAGTTCGCCAACAGGGGCAAGCTCTGGGGCCAACGTCCTGACTTTC
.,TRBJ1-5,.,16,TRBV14,CASSQDRYHRAKPQHF,TGTGCCAGCAGCCAAGATCGGTATCACAGGGCGAAGCCCCAGCATTTT
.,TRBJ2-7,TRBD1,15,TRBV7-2,CASSLDGTGWREQYF,TGTGCCAGCAGCTTAGACGGGACAGGGTGGAGGGAGCAGTACTTC
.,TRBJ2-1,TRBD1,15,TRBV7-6,CASSPPGQGNDEQFF,TGTGCCAGCAGCCCACCGGGACAGGGTAACGATGAGCAGTTCTTC